This is a list of T cell receptor beta chains from one sample in a study of shared clonotypes between healthy human individuals. Sequencing used immunoSEQ multiplex PCR; TCRdb keeps in-frame clones, though not all of them. The profile covers a few million clones, with 90% to 96% appearing a single time and roughly 0.13% taken by the ten largest. The sample comprised naive CD4+ T cells sorted from blood. These receptors were obtained from a man aged 18 to 29 in good health. Each CDR3 is given with its conserved first and last residue. The D gene is left open where the match is weak. Some rows have no size entry. The others give once, few or many, or a class for an expanded clone.

V gene	J gene	clone size	CDR3 length	D gene	CDR3 protein	CDR3 DNA
TRBV10-3	TRBJ2-3	-	16	-	CAISEGGGAGTDTQYF	TGTGCCATCAGTGAGGGCGGCGGGGCAGGCACAGATACGCAGTATTTT
TRBV30	TRBJ1-2	-	14	TRBD1	CAWSGTGGASGYTF	TGTGCCTGGAGTGGAACAGGGGGCGCGTCTGGCTACACCTTC
TRBV19	TRBJ1-4	-	14	TRBD1	CASSPGQGNEKLFF	TGTGCCAGTAGCCCGGGACAGGGGAATGAAAAACTGTTTTTT
TRBV28	TRBJ2-5	-	17	TRBD1	CARIPKERGPIQETQYF	TGTGCCAGAATCCCGAAAGAGAGGGGGCCCATCCAAGAGACCCAGTACTTC
TRBV5-5	TRBJ1-1	-	16	-	CASSPLGLTGNTEAFF	TGTGCCAGCAGCCCATTGGGATTGACAGGTAACACTGAAGCTTTCTTT
TRBV5-6	TRBJ2-1	-	15	TRBD2	CASSLVLAAYNEQFF	TGTGCCAGCAGCTTGGTGCTAGCGGCCTACAATGAGCAGTTCTTC
TRBV19	TRBJ2-1	-	16	-	CASSRTADVSYNEQFF	TGTGCCAGTAGCCGGACAGCTGATGTATCCTACAATGAGCAGTTCTTC
TRBV6-6	TRBJ1-1	-	16	-	CASMREGRVMNTEAFF	TGTGCCAGCATGAGGGAGGGGCGAGTCATGAACACTGAAGCTTTCTTT
TRBV10-1	TRBJ1-3	-	16	-	CASSPGAATSGNTIYF	TGCGCCAGCAGTCCCGGGGCAGCAACCTCTGGAAACACCATATATTTT
TRBV2	TRBJ2-1	-	15	-	CASKTNSGGLGEQFF	TGTGCCAGCAAAACTAACAGCGGAGGATTGGGTGAGCAGTTCTTC
TRBV10-3	TRBJ1-2	-	14	-	CAISLTRGDYGYTF	TGTGCCATCAGTCTGACCCGGGGGGACTATGGCTACACCTTC
TRBV7-8	TRBJ2-3	-	17	TRBD2	CASSWMVGLAGRDTQYF	TGTGCCAGCAGCTGGATGGTCGGGCTAGCGGGCAGGGATACGCAGTATTTT
TRBV4-1	TRBJ2-7	-	13	-	CASSRMETYEQYF	TGCGCCAGCAGCCGGATGGAGACCTACGAGCAGTACTTC
TRBV6-1	TRBJ2-1	-	12	-	CASSESRTEEFF	TGTGCCAGCAGTGAAAGCAGGACCGAGGAGTTCTTC
TRBV7-2	TRBJ1-2	-	17	TRBD1	CASSLVTSGQGNYGYTF	TGTGCCAGCAGCTTAGTAACTTCAGGACAGGGGAACTATGGCTACACCTTC
TRBV5-4	TRBJ2-5	-	14	-	CASSALGGQETQYF	TGTGCCAGCAGCGCCTTGGGGGGTCAAGAGACCCAGTACTTC
TRBV4-1	TRBJ2-3	-	15	TRBD2	CASSQTGTGGDTQYF	TGCGCCAGCAGCCAAACAGGAACCGGGGGGGATACGCAGTATTTT
TRBV11-2	TRBJ1-3	-	14	TRBD1	CASSPDRVGNTIYF	TGTGCCAGCAGCCCCGACAGGGTTGGAAACACCATATATTTT
TRBV5-6	TRBJ1-1	-	14	-	CASSPNPTGAEAFF	TGTGCCAGCAGCCCCAACCCAACGGGGGCTGAAGCTTTCTTT
TRBV6-6	TRBJ1-3	-	14	-	CASLTARSGNTIYF	TGTGCCAGCCTGACCGCTCGCTCTGGAAACACCATATATTTT
TRBV28	TRBJ2-3	-	14	-	CASRPATGTDTQYF	TGTGCCAGCAGACCGGCCACCGGCACAGATACGCAGTATTTT
TRBV20-1	TRBJ2-1	-	11	-	CSASRGNEQFF	TGCAGTGCTAGTCGGGGCAATGAGCAGTTCTTC
TRBV5-4	TRBJ2-7	-	17	TRBD2	CASSFSLKAGLLYEQYF	TGTGCCAGCAGCTTTTCTCTCAAAGCGGGGCTGCTCTACGAGCAGTACTTC
TRBV25-1	TRBJ1-2	-	14	-	CASSEHTTGDGYTF	TGTGCCAGCAGTGAACACACAACCGGGGATGGCTACACCTTC
TRBV18	TRBJ1-1	-	12	-	CASSPLGSEAFF	TGTGCCAGCTCACCATTGGGAAGTGAAGCTTTCTTT
TRBV9	TRBJ2-2	once	14	-	CASSVVLNTGELFF	TGTGCCAGCAGCGTAGTTCTGAACACCGGGGAGCTGTTTTTT
TRBV10-3	TRBJ2-5	-	12	-	CAIAGGGETQYF	TGTGCCATCGCCGGGGGCGGAGAGACCCAGTACTTC
TRBV30	TRBJ1-1	-	13	-	CAWTPTGNTEAFF	TGTGCCTGGACCCCGACGGGGAACACTGAAGCTTTCTTT
TRBV5-5	TRBJ2-7	-	15	-	CASSFQGSKMVEQYF	TGTGCCAGCAGCTTCCAAGGTTCAAAAATGGTCGAGCAGTACTTC
TRBV6-5	TRBJ1-4	-	15	-	CASSTPGTGGGKLFF	TGTGCCAGCAGTACCCCCGGGACGGGAGGAGGAAAACTGTTTTTT
TRBV9	TRBJ2-5	-	15	-	CASSVETSRGETQYF	TGTGCCAGCAGCGTAGAAACTAGCCGGGGGGAGACCCAGTACTTC
TRBV6-1	TRBJ1-6	-	18	-	CASSEQPPGQGNNSPLHF	TGTGCCAGCAGTGAACAGCCCCCGGGGCAGGGTAACAATTCACCCCTCCACTTT
TRBV6-5	TRBJ1-1	-	14	-	CASSRAKPGAEAFF	TGTGCCAGCAGTCGAGCGAAACCGGGCGCTGAAGCTTTCTTT
TRBV7-2	TRBJ2-1	-	15	TRBD1	CASNRGDRGFNEQFF	TGTGCCAGCAACCGGGGGGACAGGGGTTTCAATGAGCAGTTCTTC
TRBV7-2	TRBJ1-5	-	14	-	CASSSAGGNQPQHF	TGTGCCAGCAGCTCTGCGGGGGGCAATCAGCCCCAGCATTTT
TRBV29-1	TRBJ1-1	-	14	-	CSSLRQVGNTEAFF	TGCAGCTCACTACGGCAGGTAGGGAACACTGAAGCTTTCTTT
TRBV27	TRBJ2-5	-	14	-	CASSLLWEPKAQYF	TGTGCCAGCAGTTTACTCTGGGAGCCTAAGGCCCAGTACTTC
TRBV7-2	TRBJ2-3	-	12	-	CASSPTTDTQYF	TGTGCCAGCAGTCCCACCACAGATACGCAGTATTTT
TRBV6-1	TRBJ2-1	-	15	-	CASSDGHRSYNEQFF	TGTGCCAGCAGTGATGGACATCGTTCCTACAATGAGCAGTTCTTC
TRBV14	TRBJ2-2	-	17	TRBD1	CASSQFDRGLNTGELFF	TGTGCCAGCAGCCAATTCGACAGGGGGCTCAACACCGGGGAGCTGTTTTTT
TRBV6-5	TRBJ2-2	-	14	-	CASSTGFNTGELFF	TGTGCCAGCTCAACGGGTTTCAACACCGGGGAGCTGTTTTTT
TRBV27	TRBJ2-5	-	15	-	CASSLTGRPQETQYF	TGTGCCAGCAGTTTAACGGGAAGACCCCAAGAGACCCAGTACTTC
TRBV4-1	TRBJ1-4	-	16	-	CASSQVGVSAFEKLFF	TGCGCCAGCAGCCAAGTTGGGGTTTCGGCTTTTGAAAAACTGTTTTTT
TRBV5-8	TRBJ1-6	-	16	-	CASSIITGARNSPLHF	TGTGCCAGCAGCATAATAACGGGTGCCCGGAATTCACCCCTCCACTTT
TRBV5-1	TRBJ1-5	-	15	-	CASSLFRAPVRPQHF	TGCGCCAGCAGCCTATTCCGGGCCCCTGTTAGGCCCCAGCATTTT
TRBV25-1	TRBJ2-3	-	16	-	CASSDTGSIWTDTQYF	TGTGCCAGCAGTGATACAGGGTCGATATGGACAGATACGCAGTATTTT
TRBV11-3	TRBJ2-2	-	13	-	CASSLIVPRELFF	TGTGCCAGCAGCTTAATAGTGCCCCGGGAGCTGTTTTTT
TRBV9	TRBJ2-5	-	14	TRBD1	CASSATGGRETQYF	TGTGCCAGCAGCGCCACAGGGGGGAGGGAGACCCAGTACTTC
TRBV19	TRBJ2-4	-	15	-	CASSIGLGSSNIQYF	TGTGCCAGTAGTATAGGATTAGGGTCCTCAAACATTCAGTACTTC
TRBV2	TRBJ2-7	-	14	TRBD1	CASTEGQGGREQYF	TGTGCCAGCACTGAAGGACAGGGAGGCCGAGAGCAGTACTTC
TRBV5-1	TRBJ2-6	-	18	-	CASSLGVSGSTGANVLTF	TGCGCCAGCAGCTTGGGGGTTTCAGGGTCTACTGGGGCCAACGTCCTGACTTTC
TRBV25-1	TRBJ2-2	-	14	-	CASSKQGFGGELFF	TGTGCCAGCAGTAAACAGGGTTTTGGGGGGGAGCTGTTTTTT
TRBV27	TRBJ2-3	-	17	-	CASSNSQLTFRPDTQYF	TGTGCCAGCAGTAACTCGCAGTTAACCTTTCGCCCAGATACGCAGTATTTT
TRBV2	TRBJ1-1	-	17	TRBD1	CASSEVGTVTANTEAFF	TGTGCCAGCAGTGAAGTAGGGACAGTTACCGCGAACACTGAAGCTTTCTTT
TRBV6-5	TRBJ2-7	once	15	TRBD2	CASSYPREGRSEQYF	TGTGCCAGCAGTTACCCACGGGAGGGCCGTAGCGAGCAGTACTTC
TRBV18	TRBJ2-5	-	17	-	CASSPLMGIGGTGTQYF	TGTGCCAGCTCACCACTCATGGGGATCGGAGGGACGGGGACCCAGTACTTC
TRBV5-1	TRBJ1-6	-	14	TRBD1	CASSLGDRGSPLHF	TGCGCCAGCAGCTTGGGGGACAGGGGTTCACCCCTCCACTTT
TRBV25-1	TRBJ1-6	-	12	-	CASSDQGSPLHF	TGTGCCAGCAGTGATCAGGGTTCACCCCTCCACTTT